The rows below give T cell receptor beta chains drawn from one sample of a study of CD4 T cells in relation to SARS-CoV-2 and coronaviruses. Measured with immunoSEQ multiplex PCR; TCRdb has only the in-frame clones, and not every one. The table has roughly 16,000 clones, approximately 80% seen once; the top ten hold around 16%. Antigens for these TCRs are unknown. Sequenced material: CD4+ T cells from PBMCs, cultured in vitro. The origin of the receptors is a human donor in good health. The CDR3 runs from the conserved cysteine through the conserved F or W. A D gene is named only where the DNA matches it firmly. Only some rows state a clone size, as once, few, many or a class for expanded clones.

V gene: TRBV28
J gene: TRBJ1-2
clone size: .
D gene: .
CDR3 protein: CASSLTGNYGYTF
CDR3 DNA: TGTGCCAGCAGTCTTACAGGGAACTATGGCTACACCTTC

V gene: TRBV2
J gene: TRBJ2-7
clone size: .
D gene: .
CDR3 protein: CASGGRGTYEQYF
CDR3 DNA: TGTGCCAGCGGGGGCAGGGGAACCTACGAGCAGTACTTC

V gene: TRBV6-5
J gene: TRBJ1-1
clone size: .
D gene: TRBD1
CDR3 protein: CASSSTGGSITEAFF
CDR3 DNA: TGTGCCAGCAGTTCCACAGGGGGCTCGATCACTGAAGCTTTCTTT

V gene: TRBV9
J gene: TRBJ2-5
clone size: .
D gene: TRBD1
CDR3 protein: CASSATGGSGETQYF
CDR3 DNA: TGTGCCAGCAGCGCTACAGGGGGCAGCGGGGAGACCCAGTACTTC

V gene: TRBV27
J gene: TRBJ2-1
clone size: .
D gene: TRBD1
CDR3 protein: CASSATGQGASGSYNEQFF
CDR3 DNA: TGTGCCAGCAGTGCGACGGGACAGGGGGCTAGCGGGAGCTACAATGAGCAGTTCTTC

V gene: TRBV6-4
J gene: TRBJ2-1
clone size: .
D gene: .
CDR3 protein: CASSDFGRARQNEQFF
CDR3 DNA: TGTGCCAGCAGTGACTTCGGCAGGGCCCGACAGAATGAGCAGTTCTTC

V gene: TRBV5-4
J gene: TRBJ2-7
clone size: few
D gene: .
CDR3 protein: CASSLELASGGEQYF
CDR3 DNA: TGTGCCAGCAGCTTGGAATTAGCCTCAGGAGGCGAGCAGTACTTC

V gene: TRBV11-2
J gene: TRBJ1-5
clone size: .
D gene: .
CDR3 protein: CASSFPGPGSPLSNQPQHF
CDR3 DNA: TGTGCCAGCAGCTTCCCTGGCCCGGGGAGCCCCCTTAGCAATCAGCCCCAGCATTTT

V gene: TRBV5-1
J gene: TRBJ1-1
clone size: .
D gene: .
CDR3 protein: CASSWGEDTEAFF
CDR3 DNA: TGCGCCAGCAGCTGGGGTGAGGACACTGAAGCTTTCTTT

V gene: TRBV18
J gene: TRBJ1-6
clone size: .
D gene: TRBD1
CDR3 protein: CASSYSDRGNNSPLHF
CDR3 DNA: TGTGCCAGCTCCTACAGCGACAGGGGGAATAATTCACCCCTCCACTTT

V gene: TRBV10-3
J gene: TRBJ1-1
clone size: .
D gene: .
CDR3 protein: CAISESRAGITEAFF
CDR3 DNA: TGTGCCATCAGTGAGTCTAGGGCAGGGATCACTGAAGCTTTCTTT

V gene: TRBV18
J gene: TRBJ2-7
clone size: .
D gene: .
CDR3 protein: CASSPRDGRSYEQYF
CDR3 DNA: TGTGCCAGCTCACCTAGGGATGGCAGGAGCTACGAGCAGTACTTC

V gene: TRBV18
J gene: TRBJ2-5
clone size: .
D gene: TRBD1
CDR3 protein: CASSPTDRDKPQYF
CDR3 DNA: TGTGCCAGCTCACCGACGGACAGGGATAAACCCCAGTACTTC

V gene: TRBV28
J gene: TRBJ1-1
clone size: .
D gene: TRBD1
CDR3 protein: CASRILRTGGNTEAFF
CDR3 DNA: TGTGCCAGCAGGATTCTCAGGACAGGGGGCAACACTGAAGCTTTCTTT

V gene: TRBV6-5
J gene: TRBJ1-4
clone size: .
D gene: .
CDR3 protein: CASSFPGGREKLFF
CDR3 DNA: TGTGCCAGCAGTTTCCCCGGGGGGCGAGAAAAACTGTTTTTT

V gene: TRBV4-1
J gene: TRBJ2-3
clone size: .
D gene: TRBD2
CDR3 protein: CASSLPRTSGRVDTQYF
CDR3 DNA: TGCGCCAGCAGCCTCCCCCGGACTAGCGGGAGGGTAGATACGCAGTATTTT

V gene: TRBV5-3
J gene: TRBJ2-3
clone size: .
D gene: TRBD2
CDR3 protein: CARSFLGLVQVGDTQYF
CDR3 DNA: TGTGCCAGAAGCTTTCTGGGACTAGTCCAGGTGGGAGATACGCAGTATTTT

V gene: TRBV5-1
J gene: TRBJ2-5
clone size: .
D gene: .
CDR3 protein: CASSLGQETQYF
CDR3 DNA: TGCGCCAGCAGCTTGGGCCAAGAGACCCAGTACTTC

V gene: TRBV15
J gene: TRBJ2-4
clone size: .
D gene: .
CDR3 protein: CATSTVPIAKNIQYF
CDR3 DNA: TGTGCCACCAGCACAGTTCCGATAGCCAAAAACATTCAGTACTTC

V gene: TRBV11-2
J gene: TRBJ2-1
clone size: .
D gene: .
CDR3 protein: CASSFAIFLKSEQFF
CDR3 DNA: TGTGCCAGCAGCTTTGCAATATTTCTTAAAAGTGAGCAGTTCTTC

V gene: TRBV5-1
J gene: TRBJ2-2
clone size: .
D gene: .
CDR3 protein: CASSHGPNTGELFF
CDR3 DNA: TGCGCCAGCAGCCACGGGCCCAACACCGGGGAGCTGTTTTTT

V gene: TRBV5-1
J gene: TRBJ2-5
clone size: .
D gene: .
CDR3 protein: CASSLMLEETQYF
CDR3 DNA: TGCGCCAGCAGCTTAATGTTAGAGGAGACCCAGTACTTC

V gene: TRBV5-6
J gene: TRBJ1-5
clone size: few
D gene: .
CDR3 protein: CASSLGSFSNQPQHF
CDR3 DNA: TGTGCCAGCTCCCTAGGATCTTTTAGCAATCAGCCCCAGCATTTT

V gene: TRBV5-6
J gene: TRBJ1-2
clone size: .
D gene: .
CDR3 protein: CASSLGPLGSGYTF
CDR3 DNA: TGTGCCAGCAGCTTGGGCCCGCTAGGTAGTGGCTACACCTTC

V gene: TRBV11-3
J gene: TRBJ1-6
clone size: .
D gene: .
CDR3 protein: CASSLLPGSPLHF
CDR3 DNA: TGTGCCAGCAGCCTGCTCCCTGGTTCACCCCTCCACTTT

V gene: TRBV7-3
J gene: TRBJ2-1
clone size: .
D gene: .
CDR3 protein: CASSLTFGTYNEQFF
CDR3 DNA: TGTGCCAGCAGCTTAACATTCGGAACTTACAATGAGCAGTTCTTC

V gene: TRBV19
J gene: TRBJ1-3
clone size: .
D gene: TRBD1
CDR3 protein: CASSGGQSPGNTIYF
CDR3 DNA: TGTGCCAGTAGTGGGGGACAGTCGCCTGGAAACACCATATATTTT

V gene: TRBV30
J gene: TRBJ2-3
clone size: few
D gene: TRBD2
CDR3 protein: CAWSVGLAGTGDTQYF
CDR3 DNA: TGTGCCTGGAGTGTAGGACTAGCGGGAACCGGAGATACGCAGTATTTT

V gene: TRBV11-2
J gene: TRBJ2-5
clone size: .
D gene: .
CDR3 protein: CASSLGLETQYF
CDR3 DNA: TGTGCCAGCAGCTTGGGGCTGGAGACCCAGTACTTC

V gene: TRBV7-3
J gene: TRBJ2-5
clone size: .
D gene: .
CDR3 protein: CASSLRAGEETQYF
CDR3 DNA: TGTGCCAGCAGCTTAAGGGCAGGGGAAGAGACCCAGTACTTC

V gene: TRBV29-1
J gene: TRBJ1-1
clone size: .
D gene: .
CDR3 protein: CSVDWGRNTEAFF
CDR3 DNA: TGCAGCGTTGACTGGGGGCGGAACACTGAAGCTTTCTTT

V gene: TRBV7-3
J gene: TRBJ2-2
clone size: few
D gene: TRBD2
CDR3 protein: CASSSGTSGTLTGELFF
CDR3 DNA: TGTGCCAGCAGCTCAGGGACTAGCGGGACCCTCACCGGGGAGCTGTTTTTT

V gene: TRBV2
J gene: TRBJ1-6
clone size: .
D gene: TRBD1
CDR3 protein: CASSELEGAHSPLHF
CDR3 DNA: TGTGCCAGCAGTGAATTAGAGGGGGCCCATTCACCCCTCCACTTT

V gene: TRBV7-3
J gene: TRBJ2-2
clone size: .
D gene: .
CDR3 protein: CASSLPAGELFF
CDR3 DNA: TGTGCCAGCAGCCTACCGGCCGGGGAGCTGTTTTTT

V gene: TRBV27
J gene: TRBJ2-3
clone size: .
D gene: TRBD2
CDR3 protein: CASSLGIAGGQDTQYF
CDR3 DNA: TGTGCCAGCAGTTTAGGAATAGCGGGAGGTCAAGATACGCAGTATTTT

V gene: TRBV5-6
J gene: TRBJ2-1
clone size: .
D gene: .
CDR3 protein: CASSGGTVEQFF
CDR3 DNA: TGTGCCAGCAGCGGCGGGACCGTTGAGCAGTTCTTC

V gene: TRBV9
J gene: TRBJ1-2
clone size: .
D gene: .
CDR3 protein: CASSGGFHYGYTF
CDR3 DNA: TGTGCCAGCAGCGGGGGGTTTCACTATGGCTACACCTTC

V gene: TRBV5-4
J gene: TRBJ2-3
clone size: .
D gene: .
CDR3 protein: CASSGTESTDTQYF
CDR3 DNA: TGTGCCAGCAGCGGAACGGAGAGCACAGATACGCAGTATTTT

V gene: TRBV6-1
J gene: TRBJ1-5
clone size: .
D gene: .
CDR3 protein: CASSEYEGGRGNQPQHF
CDR3 DNA: TGTGCCAGCAGTGAATACGAGGGAGGTAGGGGCAATCAGCCCCAGCATTTT

V gene: TRBV6-6
J gene: TRBJ1-5
clone size: .
D gene: .
CDR3 protein: CASSRSDQPQHF
CDR3 DNA: TGTGCCAGCAGTCGCTCGGATCAGCCCCAGCATTTT

V gene: TRBV19
J gene: TRBJ1-1
clone size: few
D gene: TRBD1
CDR3 protein: CASRTGQGFVTEAFF
CDR3 DNA: TGTGCCAGTAGGACGGGACAGGGTTTCGTCACTGAAGCTTTCTTT

V gene: TRBV6-6
J gene: TRBJ1-6
clone size: .
D gene: .
CDR3 protein: CAGRGGNSPLHF
CDR3 DNA: TGTGCCGGAAGGGGTGGTAATTCACCCCTCCACTTT

V gene: TRBV6-6
J gene: TRBJ2-1
clone size: .
D gene: TRBD1
CDR3 protein: CASSYSQGDNEQFF
CDR3 DNA: TGTGCCAGCAGTTACTCGCAGGGGGACAATGAGCAGTTCTTC

V gene: TRBV9
J gene: TRBJ1-1
clone size: .
D gene: .
CDR3 protein: CASSPYVDTEAFF
CDR3 DNA: TGTGCCAGCAGCCCCTACGTGGACACTGAAGCTTTCTTT